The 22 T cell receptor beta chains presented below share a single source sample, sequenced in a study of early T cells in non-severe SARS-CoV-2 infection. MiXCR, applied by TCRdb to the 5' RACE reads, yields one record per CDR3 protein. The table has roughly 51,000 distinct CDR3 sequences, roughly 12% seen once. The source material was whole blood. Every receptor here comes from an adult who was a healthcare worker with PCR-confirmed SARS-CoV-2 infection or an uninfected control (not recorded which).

CDR3 DNA sequence: TGTGCCAGCAGATTAAGCGGGAGTGAGCAGTTCTTC. Residues: CASRLSGSEQFF. This chain uses TRBV28 with TRBJ2-1; 8 nucleotides align to TRBD2. The CDR3 consists of 12 residues. V lost 6 bases, J lost 9 bases, and 4 bases stayed unmatched. Germline V lookup: CDR1 MDHEN, CDR2 SYDVKM.

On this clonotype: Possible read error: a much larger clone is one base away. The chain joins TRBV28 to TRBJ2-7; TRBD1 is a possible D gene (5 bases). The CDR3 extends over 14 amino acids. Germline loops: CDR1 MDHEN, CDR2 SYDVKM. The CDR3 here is CASGLSYRYREQYF. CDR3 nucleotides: TGTGCCAGCGGTTTATCTTACAGGTATCGCGAGCAGTACTTC.

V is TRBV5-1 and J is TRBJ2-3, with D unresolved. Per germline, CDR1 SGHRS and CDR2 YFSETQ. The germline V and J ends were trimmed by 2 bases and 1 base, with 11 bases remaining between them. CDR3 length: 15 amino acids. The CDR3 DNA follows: TGCGCCAGCAGCTTCCAGAGCAAGGGCACAGATACGCAGTATTTT. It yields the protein CASSFQSKGTDTQYF.

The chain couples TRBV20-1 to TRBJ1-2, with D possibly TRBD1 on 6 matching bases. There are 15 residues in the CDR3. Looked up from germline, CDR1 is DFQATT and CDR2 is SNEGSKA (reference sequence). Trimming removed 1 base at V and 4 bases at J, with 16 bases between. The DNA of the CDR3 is TGCAGTGCTAGAGGGGGAACAGGGCGGTCCTATGGCTACACCTTC. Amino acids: CSARGGTGRSYGYTF.

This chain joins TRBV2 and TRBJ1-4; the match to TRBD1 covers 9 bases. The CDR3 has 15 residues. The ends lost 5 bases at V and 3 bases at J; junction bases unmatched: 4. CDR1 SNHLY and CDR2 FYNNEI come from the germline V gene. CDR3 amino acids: CASSFDRGANEKLFF. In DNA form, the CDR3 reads TGTGCCAGCAGTTTTGACAGGGGGGCTAATGAAAAACTGTTTTTT.

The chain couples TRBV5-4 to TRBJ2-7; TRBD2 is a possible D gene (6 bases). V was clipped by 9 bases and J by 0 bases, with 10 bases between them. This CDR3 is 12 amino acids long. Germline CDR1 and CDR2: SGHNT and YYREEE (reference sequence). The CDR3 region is CATGRDSYEQYF. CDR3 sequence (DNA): TGTGCCACGGGGCGGGACTCCTACGAGCAGTACTTC.

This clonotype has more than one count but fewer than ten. CDR3 nucleotides: TGTGCCAGCAGCCACCCTGGGATTCGACCGAGCTCCTACGAGCAGTACTTC. This gives the protein CASSHPGIRPSSYEQYF. The chain couples TRBV6-6 to TRBJ2-7; no clear D gene. The CDR3 loop spans 17 amino acids. V was trimmed by 6 bases and J by 0 bases, leaving 21 bases between them. In germline, CDR1 is MNHNY, CDR2 SVGAGI (reference sequence).

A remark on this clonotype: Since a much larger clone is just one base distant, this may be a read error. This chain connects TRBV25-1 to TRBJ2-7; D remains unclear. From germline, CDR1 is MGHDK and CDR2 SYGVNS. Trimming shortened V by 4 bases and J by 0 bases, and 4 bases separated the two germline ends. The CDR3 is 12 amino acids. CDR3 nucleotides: TGTGCCAGCAGTGTCCCCTCCTACGAGCAGTACTTC. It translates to CASSVPSYEQYF.

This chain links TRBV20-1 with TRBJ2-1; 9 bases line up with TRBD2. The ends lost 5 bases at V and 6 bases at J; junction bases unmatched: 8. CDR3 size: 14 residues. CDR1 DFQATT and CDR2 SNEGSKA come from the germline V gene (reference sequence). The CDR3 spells CSASPTSGGNEQFF. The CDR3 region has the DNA TGCAGTGCTTCCCCGACTAGCGGCGGCAATGAGCAGTTCTTC.

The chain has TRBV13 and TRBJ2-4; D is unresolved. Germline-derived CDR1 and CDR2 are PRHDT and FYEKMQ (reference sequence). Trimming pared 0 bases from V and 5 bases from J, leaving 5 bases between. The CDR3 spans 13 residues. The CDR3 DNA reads TGTGCCAGCAGCTTAGGGGCCCAAAACATTCAGTACTTC. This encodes CASSLGAQNIQYF.

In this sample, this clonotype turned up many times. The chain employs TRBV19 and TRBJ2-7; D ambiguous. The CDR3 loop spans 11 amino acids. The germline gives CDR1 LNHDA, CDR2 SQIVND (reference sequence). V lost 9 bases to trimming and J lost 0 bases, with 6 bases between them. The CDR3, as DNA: TGTGCCAGCAGTGCCTCCTACGAGCAGTACTTC. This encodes CASSASYEQYF.

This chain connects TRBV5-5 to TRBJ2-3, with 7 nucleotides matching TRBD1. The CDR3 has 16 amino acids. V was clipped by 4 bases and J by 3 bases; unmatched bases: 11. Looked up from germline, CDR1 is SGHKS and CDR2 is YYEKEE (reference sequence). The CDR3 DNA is TGTGCCAGCAGCCGAGCCGGGACAGTTGGTACAGATACGCAGTATTTT. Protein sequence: CASSRAGTVGTDTQYF.

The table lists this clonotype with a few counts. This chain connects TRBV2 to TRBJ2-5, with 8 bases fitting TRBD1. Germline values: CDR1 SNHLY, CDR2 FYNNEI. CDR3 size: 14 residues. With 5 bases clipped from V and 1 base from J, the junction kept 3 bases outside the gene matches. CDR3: CASSYDRGQETQYF. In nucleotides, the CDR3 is TGTGCCAGCAGTTACGACAGGGGCCAAGAGACCCAGTACTTC.

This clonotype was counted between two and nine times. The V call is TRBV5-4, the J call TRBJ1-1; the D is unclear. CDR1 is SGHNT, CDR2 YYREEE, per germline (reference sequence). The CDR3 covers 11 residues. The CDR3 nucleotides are TGTGTCGTCCTAAACACGGCTGAAGCTTTCTTT. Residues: CVVLNTAEAFF. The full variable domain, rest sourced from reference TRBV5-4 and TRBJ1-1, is ETGVTQSPTHLIKTRGQQVTLRCSSQSGHNTVSWYQQALGQGPQFIFQYYREEENGRGNFPPRFSGLQFPNYSSELNVNALELDDSALYLCVVLNTAEAFFGQGTRLTVV.

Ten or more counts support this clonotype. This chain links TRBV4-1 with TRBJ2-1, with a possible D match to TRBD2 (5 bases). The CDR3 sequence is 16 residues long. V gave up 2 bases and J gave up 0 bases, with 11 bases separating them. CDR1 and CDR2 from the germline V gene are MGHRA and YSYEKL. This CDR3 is CASSQIQAASYNEQFF. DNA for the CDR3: TGCGCCAGCAGCCAAATTCAAGCGGCCTCCTACAATGAGCAGTTCTTC.

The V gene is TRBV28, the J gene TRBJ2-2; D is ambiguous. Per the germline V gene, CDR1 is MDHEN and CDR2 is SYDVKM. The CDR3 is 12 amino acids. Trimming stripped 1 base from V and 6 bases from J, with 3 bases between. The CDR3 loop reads CASSLFAGELFF. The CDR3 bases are TGTGCCAGCAGTTTATTTGCCGGGGAGCTGTTTTTT.

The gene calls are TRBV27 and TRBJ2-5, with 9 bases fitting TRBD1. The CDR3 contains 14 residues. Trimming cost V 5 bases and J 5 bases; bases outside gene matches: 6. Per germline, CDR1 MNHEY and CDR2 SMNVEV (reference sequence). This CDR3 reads CASSLQGARETQYF. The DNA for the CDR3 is TGTGCCAGCAGTCTACAGGGGGCAAGGGAGACCCAGTACTTC.

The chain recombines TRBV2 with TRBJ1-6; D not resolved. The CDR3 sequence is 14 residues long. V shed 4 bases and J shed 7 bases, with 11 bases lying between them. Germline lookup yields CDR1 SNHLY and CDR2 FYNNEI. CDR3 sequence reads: CASSAGIQNSPLHF. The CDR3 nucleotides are TGTGCCAGCAGTGCCGGGATCCAGAATTCACCCCTCCACTTT.

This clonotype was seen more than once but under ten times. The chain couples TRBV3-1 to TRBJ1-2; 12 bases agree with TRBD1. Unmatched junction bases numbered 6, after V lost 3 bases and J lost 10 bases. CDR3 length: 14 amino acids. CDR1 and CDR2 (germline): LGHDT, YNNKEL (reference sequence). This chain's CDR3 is CASSHQGQGAVYTF. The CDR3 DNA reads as TGTGCCAGCAGCCACCAGGGACAGGGGGCTGTCTACACCTTC.

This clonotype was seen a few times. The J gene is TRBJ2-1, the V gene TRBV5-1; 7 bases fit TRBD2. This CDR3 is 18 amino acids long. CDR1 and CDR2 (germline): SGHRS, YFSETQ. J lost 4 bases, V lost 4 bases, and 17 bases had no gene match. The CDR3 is CASSPSGTFGGSYNEQFF. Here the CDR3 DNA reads TGCGCCAGCAGCCCAAGTGGGACGTTCGGGGGGAGTTACAATGAGCAGTTCTTC. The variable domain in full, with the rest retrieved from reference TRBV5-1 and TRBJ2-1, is KAGVTQTPRYLIKTRGQQVTLSCSPISGHRSVSWYQQTPGQGLQFLFEYFSETQRNKGNFPGRFSGRQFSNSRSEMNVSTLELGDSALYLCASSPSGTFGGSYNEQFFGPGTRLTVL.

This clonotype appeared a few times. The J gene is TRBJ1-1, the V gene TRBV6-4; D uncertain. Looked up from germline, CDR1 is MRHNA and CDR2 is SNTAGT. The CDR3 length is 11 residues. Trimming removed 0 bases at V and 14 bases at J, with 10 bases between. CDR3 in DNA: TGTGCCAGCAGTGACTCGGGCAGGCCCTTCTTT. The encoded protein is CASSDSGRPFF.

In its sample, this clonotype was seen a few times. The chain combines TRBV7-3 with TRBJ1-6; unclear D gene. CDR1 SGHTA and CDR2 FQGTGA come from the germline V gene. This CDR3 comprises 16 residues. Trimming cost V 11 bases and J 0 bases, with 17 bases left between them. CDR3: CAYWRERGSYNSPLHF. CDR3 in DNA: TGTGCCTATTGGAGGGAACGTGGCTCCTATAATTCACCCCTCCACTTT.